These 3 T cell receptor beta chains share one sample of origin, sequenced in a study of T cells in Graves' hyperthyroidism and ophthalmopathy. Amplified regions were TCR beta CDR3 sequences from RNA transcripts. First-round RT-PCR of the TCR CDR3 relied on the HTBI primer set. TCRdb used MiXCR to reprocess the multiplex PCR reads, holding one entry per CDR3 protein. The data show 540,000 or so distinct CDR3 sequences, with more than 15% seen just once and approximately 7% held by the top ten. The sequenced sample was blood. These receptors all stem from a woman between 25 and 40 years old with Graves' hyperthyroidism.

In the case of this clonotype: A much larger clone sits a single nucleotide away, making a read error possible. The chain couples TRBV12-3 or TRBV12-4 to TRBJ2-5; a possible D gene is TRBD1 (5 bases). The CDR3 is 14 amino acids. CDR3: CASSFWGWQGTQYF. CDR3 DNA: TGTGCCAGCAGTTTTTGGGGCTGGCAAGGGACCCAGTACTTC.

This clonotype was seen repeatedly, ten times or more. The chain is built from TRBV9 and TRBJ2-2; 10 nucleotides match TRBD1. V shed 4 bases and J 4 bases; nucleotides not matched to a gene: 10. Per the germline V gene, CDR1 is SGDLS and CDR2 is YYNGEE. The CDR3 spans 17 residues. CDR3 protein: CASSSRTGQGVTGELFF. In nucleotides, the CDR3 is TGTGCCAGCAGCTCCCGGACAGGACAGGGGGTCACCGGGGAGCTGTTTTTT.

The gene calls are TRBV7-9 and TRBJ2-6; 11 positions match TRBD2. Germline loops: CDR1 SEHNR, CDR2 FQNEAQ (reference sequence). This CDR3 has 17 amino acids. The J segment lost 4 bases and the V segment lost 5 bases, leaving 7 bases of the junction unmatched. The CDR3 spells CASSKASGRIGANVLTF. The CDR3 bases are TGTGCCAGCAGCAAAGCTAGCGGGAGGATCGGGGCCAACGTCCTGACTTTC. The full variable domain, its missing parts supplied by reference TRBV7-9 and TRBJ2-6, is DTGVSQNPRHKITKRGQNVTFRCDPISEHNRLYWYRQTLGQGPEFLTYFQNEAQLEKSRLLSDRFSAERPKGSFSTLEIQRTEQGDSAMYLCASSKASGRIGANVLTFGAGSRLTVL.